One sample yielded the 20 T cell receptor beta chains listed below, sequenced in a study of T cell repertoires in cytomegalovirus infection. One entry per CDR3 protein results from TCRdb running MiXCR on the reads. In the table there are some 200,000 distinct CDR3 sequences, roughly 9.8% of which are singletons. Sequencing was done on a sample of PBMCs. These receptors were taken from a human donor in good health (CMV status not recorded). Some clones in this sample may be carry-over from other donors' samples.

This chain joins TRBV6-5 and TRBJ2-5, with D possibly matching TRBD2 (5 bases). V was pared by 6 bases and J by 1 base, with 15 bases between. The CDR3 consists of 15 residues. Germline-derived CDR1 and CDR2 are MNHEY and SVGAGI. CDR3 bases: TGTGCCAGCAGCCCATGGCGGGCCCTCCAAGAGACCCAGTACTTC. Translated, it gives CASSPWRALQETQYF.

This clonotype was seen a handful of times. The rearrangement joins TRBV23-1 to TRBJ2-5, with TRBD1 identical over 10 bases. TRBV23-1 is annotated as an ORF whose role is uncertain. Losses at the gene ends were 3 bases for V and 5 bases for J; bases not matched to a gene: 3. This CDR3 comprises 14 residues. The chain's CDR3 is CASSHRTGGETQYF. As DNA, the CDR3 is TGCGCCAGCAGTCATCGGACAGGGGGGGAGACCCAGTACTTC.

This clonotype was recorded many times. The rearrangement uses TRBV7-2 and TRBJ2-1, with D possibly TRBD1 on 5 matching bases. This CDR3 has 15 amino acids. Germline values: CDR1 SGHTA, CDR2 FQGNSA. Trimming stripped 3 bases from V and 2 bases from J, with 11 bases between. CDR3 sequence (DNA): TGTGCCAGCAGCTTTAGGGGAAGTGCCTACAATGAGCAGTTCTTC. Its protein is CASSFRGSAYNEQFF. The variable domain in full, completed from reference TRBV7-2 and TRBJ2-1, reads GAGVSQSPSNKVTEKGKDVELRCDPISGHTALYWYRQSLGQGLEFLIYFQGNSAPDKSGLPSDRFSAERTGGSVSTLTIQRTQQEDSAVYLCASSFRGSAYNEQFFGPGTRLTVL.

The genes are TRBV25-1 and TRBJ2-7, with D unresolved. Germline-derived CDR1 and CDR2 are MGHDK and SYGVNS. The CDR3 runs 14 residues. Trimming took off 5 bases at V and 3 bases at J, with 14 bases between the two ends. The CDR3 DNA sequence: TGTGCCAGCAGTCCCACCCGACCAAACTACGAGCAGTACTTC. Translated, it gives CASSPTRPNYEQYF.

This clonotype showed up just a few times. The J gene is TRBJ1-2, the V gene TRBV23-1; D gene uncertain. TRBV23-1 is filed as an ORF, its function uncertain. Trimming removed 2 bases at V and 3 bases at J, with 4 bases between. CDR3 length: 12 amino acids. The CDR3 bases are TGCGCCAGCAGTCAACAGGACTATGGCTACACCTTC. Encoded protein: CASSQQDYGYTF.

This clonotype was picked up many times. The rearrangement joins TRBV7-2 to TRBJ2-5; perhaps TRBD1 as D (6 bases). Per the germline V gene, CDR1 is SGHTA and CDR2 is FQGNSA. V was cut by 5 bases and J by 4 bases, with 14 bases left in between. CDR3 length equals 14 residues. The CDR3 loop reads CASSQQGVGETQYF. As DNA, the CDR3 is TGTGCCAGCAGCCAACAGGGAGTAGGAGAGACCCAGTACTTC.

The gene calls are TRBV30 and TRBJ2-3, with TRBD2 matching over 10 bases. V was pared by 4 bases and J by 0 bases, with 1 base of the junction left unmatched. This CDR3 is 14 amino acids long. CDR1 GTSNPN and CDR2 SVGIG come from the germline V gene (reference sequence). The CDR3, as DNA: TGTGCCTGGACTAGCGGGAGTAGCACAGATACGCAGTATTTT. It yields the protein CAWTSGSSTDTQYF.

The sample holds many counts of this clonotype. The gene calls are TRBV6-6 and TRBJ1-1; D may be TRBD1 (6 bases). V was pared by 4 bases and J by 6 bases, with 12 bases between. The CDR3 has 13 residues. Germline values: CDR1 MNHNY, CDR2 SVGAGI (reference sequence). The CDR3 coding sequence is TGTGCCAGCAGTTGGGGAAGGGGGGCTGAAGCTTTCTTT. It specifies CASSWGRGAEAFF.

The sample holds many counts of this clonotype. The J gene is TRBJ2-2, the V gene TRBV5-1; 12 bases line up with TRBD1. The germline V gene encodes CDR1 SGHRS and CDR2 YFSETQ. CDR3 size: 17 residues. Trimming took 6 bases from V and 3 from J; bases not matched to a gene: 9. Here the CDR3 reads CASNPGQGARHTGELFF. The DNA for the CDR3 is TGCGCCAGCAACCCGGGACAGGGGGCGAGGCACACCGGGGAGCTGTTTTTT.

This clonotype was detected a few times. This chain connects TRBV5-5 to TRBJ2-7; tentative D call: TRBD1 (5 bases). Germline-derived CDR1 and CDR2 are SGHKS and YYEKEE (reference sequence). V lost 1 base to trimming and J lost 1 base, with 9 bases between them. CDR3 length: 14 residues. CDR3 DNA sequence: TGTGCCAGCAGCTTGTATAGGACATCCTACGAGCAGTACTTC. This gives the protein CASSLYRTSYEQYF.

The chain is built from TRBV4-3 and TRBJ2-2; D gene unclear. The CDR3 contains 18 residues. V was cut by 0 bases and J by 0 bases, with 14 bases left in between. The germline gives CDR1 LGHNA, CDR2 YSLEER. The DNA of the CDR3 is TGCGCCAGCAGCCAAGATGTTAGTCCCCCCACGAACACCGGGGAGCTGTTTTTT. Residues: CASSQDVSPPTNTGELFF.

The V call is TRBV7-2, the J call TRBJ1-5; D is uncertain. The CDR3 runs to 16 residues. V lost 5 bases and J 7 bases, leaving 21 bases between the germline ends. Germline loops: CDR1 SGHTA, CDR2 FQGNSA. The DNA for the CDR3 is TGTGCCAGCAGCCCCGACCAAAGGCCCGGTCGGCAGCCCCAGCATTTT. Its translation is CASSPDQRPGRQPQHF.

The rearrangement uses TRBV5-4 and TRBJ2-5, with 8 bases fitting TRBD2. The germline V gene encodes CDR1 SGHNT and CDR2 YYREEE (reference sequence). The CDR3 contains 15 residues. J was trimmed by 3 bases and V by 3 bases; bases with no gene match: 7. In DNA form, the CDR3 reads TGTGCCAGCAGCTGGTTAGCGGGAAGTGAAGAGACCCAGTACTTC. Protein product: CASSWLAGSEETQYF.

The chain combines TRBV28 with TRBJ2-7; D is possibly TRBD1 (5 bases). V lost 6 bases and J 3 bases, leaving 12 bases between the germline ends. This CDR3 has 13 residues. The germline gives CDR1 MDHEN, CDR2 SYDVKM. CDR3 sequence (DNA): TGTGCCAGCAGACCTGGCAGGGTCTACGAGCAGTACTTC. Amino acid sequence: CASRPGRVYEQYF. The entire variable domain, with the rest obtained from reference TRBV28 and TRBJ2-7, is as follows: DVKVTQSSRYLVKRTGEKVFLECVQDMDHENMFWYRQDPGLGLRLIYFSYDVKMKEKGDIPEGYSVSREKKERFSLILESASTNQTSMYLCASRPGRVYEQYFGPGTRLTVT.

The chain couples TRBV5-6 to TRBJ1-2; TRBD1 agrees at 11 bases. V shed 3 bases, J shed 8 bases, and the junction held 12 bases outside the gene matches. CDR1 SGHDT and CDR2 YYEEEE come from the germline V gene. The CDR3 contains 16 residues. CDR3 sequence: CASSSSGTGGRVGYTF. The CDR3 coding sequence is TGTGCCAGCAGCTCTTCCGGGACAGGGGGAAGAGTAGGCTACACCTTC.

In this sample, this clonotype turned up many times. V usage is TRBV7-9 and J usage is TRBJ2-1; no reliable D call. Trimming removed 0 bases from V and 7 bases from J, with 10 bases in between. The CDR3 sequence is 14 residues long. Germline assignment: CDR1 SEHNR and CDR2 FQNEAQ (reference sequence). DNA for the CDR3: TGTGCCAGCAGCTTAGCAGCCAGGCTGAATGAGCAGTTCTTC. It yields the protein CASSLAARLNEQFF.

This clonotype appeared many times. The chain couples TRBV7-2 to TRBJ2-7, with D unclear. Trimming took 2 bases from V and 6 from J, leaving 8 bases between them. The CDR3 sequence is 12 residues long. CDR1 is SGHTA and CDR2 is FQGNSA in the germline V gene. As DNA, the CDR3 is TGTGCCAGCAGCTTATTCGATCTCGAGCAGTACTTC. Translated: CASSLFDLEQYF.

There are many counts of this clonotype. The V gene is TRBV28, the J gene TRBJ2-1; 9 bases map to TRBD1. CDR3 size: 12 residues. V was pared by 6 bases and J by 9 bases, with 3 bases of the junction left unmatched. Germline CDR1 reads MDHEN; CDR2 reads SYDVKM. The CDR3 nucleotides read TGTGCCAGCAGGCTGACAGGGGGTGAGCAGTTCTTC. This codes for CASRLTGGEQFF.

This clonotype was detected many times. The chain links TRBV15 to TRBJ1-2; D possibly corresponds to TRBD1 (6 bases). Germline CDR1 is LNHNV and CDR2 is YYDKDF (reference sequence). CDR3 length: 15 amino acids. The ends were cut back, 0 bases at V and 4 bases at J, with 12 bases in the middle. The CDR3 spells CATSRDRGSSYGYTF. The CDR3 coding sequence is TGTGCCACCAGCAGAGATAGGGGGAGTAGCTATGGCTACACCTTC.

This clonotype was recorded many times. The V and J genes are TRBV7-2 and TRBJ2-7; 10 bases are a match to TRBD2. The CDR3 has 12 amino acids. The germline gives CDR1 SGHTA, CDR2 FQGNSA. After removal of 3 bases from V and 7 bases from J, the junction contained 0 bases not matched to a gene. The CDR3 is CASSFSGGEQYF. CDR3 DNA sequence: TGTGCCAGCAGCTTTAGCGGGGGGGAGCAGTACTTC.